Listed below are T cell receptor beta chains from one sample, sequenced in a study of post-analysis software for immune sequencing data. TCRdb recomputed calls from the PCR reads with MiXCR, one row per CDR3 protein. This table has roughly 700,000 distinct CDR3 sequences, 25% to 30% appearing once. Sequencing input: blood. These receptor sequences come from a girl between 10 and 17 years old with multiple sclerosis. CDR3s include the opening cysteine and the closing phenylalanine or tryptophan. A D gene is named only where the DNA matches it firmly. Some rows mark clone size as missing; the rest say once, few, many or name a class of expanded clone.

v_call: TRBV6-5
clone_size: many
cdr3_length: 15
j_call: TRBJ2-1
d_call: TRBD2
cdr3_nt: TGTGCCAGCAGAAGACTAGCGGGAACGTACAATGAGCAGTTCTTC
cdr3_aa: CASRRLAGTYNEQFF

v_call: TRBV4-1
clone_size: .
cdr3_length: 13
j_call: TRBJ1-1
d_call: .
cdr3_nt: TGCGCCAGCAGCCAAGAATTCCAGCGGGGCGCTTTCTTT
cdr3_aa: CASSQEFQRGAFF

v_call: TRBV6-5
clone_size: few
cdr3_length: 16
j_call: TRBJ1-5
d_call: .
cdr3_nt: TGTGCCAGCAGTTACCGTGGGGGCGGCGGCAATCAGCCCCAGCATTTT
cdr3_aa: CASSYRGGGGNQPQHF

v_call: TRBV20-1
clone_size: .
cdr3_length: 17
j_call: TRBJ2-1
d_call: TRBD1
cdr3_nt: TGCAGTGCTAGAGATCGACAGGGTGGTTGGTTTTCACCTGAGCAGTTCTTC
cdr3_aa: CSARDRQGGWFSPEQFF

v_call: TRBV12-3/TRBV12-4
clone_size: .
cdr3_length: 14
j_call: TRBJ2-1
d_call: TRBD2
cdr3_nt: TGTGCCAGCAGCTCTAGGGATAGCGGGGGTGCCAGGTTCTTC
cdr3_aa: CASSSRDSGGARFF

v_call: TRBV7-2
clone_size: few
cdr3_length: 14
j_call: TRBJ2-7
d_call: TRBD1
cdr3_nt: TGTGCCAGCAGTCCCGACAGGGTATGGAACGAGCAGTACTTC
cdr3_aa: CASSPDRVWNEQYF

v_call: TRBV28
clone_size: .
cdr3_length: 15
j_call: TRBJ1-1
d_call: .
cdr3_nt: TGTGCCAGCAGCCCCGGCCCCCCAGAAAACACTGAAGCTTTCTTT
cdr3_aa: CASSPGPPENTEAFF

v_call: TRBV7-9
clone_size: few
cdr3_length: 14
j_call: TRBJ1-1
d_call: TRBD1
cdr3_nt: TGTGCCAGCAAACCGGGACAGGGTCACACTGAAGCTTTCTTT
cdr3_aa: CASKPGQGHTEAFF

v_call: TRBV7-9
clone_size: once
cdr3_length: 13
j_call: TRBJ2-4
d_call: .
cdr3_nt: TGTGCCAGCAGCCCAAGACCCTCAGGAGAGCAGTACTTC
cdr3_aa: CASSPRPSGEQYF

v_call: TRBV4-3
clone_size: few
cdr3_length: 15
j_call: TRBJ2-7
d_call: TRBD1
cdr3_nt: TGCGCCAGCAGCCGAGAGGGACAGGGTTATGACGAGCAGTACTTC
cdr3_aa: CASSREGQGYDEQYF

v_call: TRBV28
clone_size: .
cdr3_length: 14
j_call: TRBJ2-1
d_call: TRBD1
cdr3_nt: TGTGCCAGTTTCGCCGGGACAGGGGTAAATGAGCAGTTCTTC
cdr3_aa: CASFAGTGVNEQFF

v_call: TRBV5-5
clone_size: few
cdr3_length: 15
j_call: TRBJ2-5
d_call: .
cdr3_nt: TGTGCCAGCAGCTCCCGGGACCTTCGAGAGGAGACCCAGTACTTC
cdr3_aa: CASSSRDLREETQYF

v_call: TRBV4-1
clone_size: few
cdr3_length: 16
j_call: TRBJ1-4
d_call: TRBD1
cdr3_nt: TGCGCCAGCAGCCTTGGGACAGGGAGTTCGTATGAAAAACTGTTTTTT
cdr3_aa: CASSLGTGSSYEKLFF

v_call: TRBV7-2
clone_size: .
cdr3_length: 14
j_call: TRBJ2-5
d_call: TRBD2
cdr3_nt: TGTGCCAGCAGCTTCCTAGCGGGGGGCGGGGAGCAGTACTTC
cdr3_aa: CASSFLAGGGEQYF

v_call: TRBV5-1
clone_size: .
cdr3_length: 16
j_call: TRBJ2-1
d_call: TRBD2
cdr3_nt: TGCGCCAGCAGCTTCCTTACTAGCGGTAACGGGAATGAGCAGTTCTTC
cdr3_aa: CASSFLTSGNGNEQFF

v_call: TRBV29-1
clone_size: many
cdr3_length: 11
j_call: TRBJ2-3
d_call: .
cdr3_nt: TGCAGCGTTGACCGTGCAGATACGCAGTATTTT
cdr3_aa: CSVDRADTQYF